These 16 T cell receptor beta chains were all obtained from the same sample, sequenced in a study of human T cells and chemical hapten exposure. TCRdb redid the calling of the RACE reads with MiXCR, one entry per CDR3 protein. Of 250,000 or so distinct CDR3 sequences in the sample, just under 8% are singletons; the top ten hold 0.9% to 1.5%. Time point: pre-sensitization, week 0. The treatment is: therapeutic diphenylcyclopropenone sensitization with weekly scalp DPC. The sample in question was whole blood, obtained in connection with sensitization to the hapten diphenylcyclopropenone (DPC). The receptor source for this set is a man aged 18 to 35 with alopecia areata. Some clones in this sample may be carry-over from other donors' samples.

This clonotype was detected ten times or more. The rearrangement joins TRBV5-1 to TRBJ1-1; D remains ambiguous. The CDR3 runs to 15 residues. The V gene's germline CDR1 is SGHRS and CDR2 YFSETQ. Trimming cost V 0 bases and J 3 bases, with 12 bases left between them. The CDR3 loop reads CASSLDLVGYTEAFF. CDR3 nucleotides: TGCGCCAGCAGCTTGGATTTGGTTGGGTACACTGAAGCTTTCTTT.

In its sample, this clonotype was seen a few times. The chain couples TRBV6-1 to TRBJ2-5, with D perhaps TRBD1 (7 bases). CDR1 and CDR2 (germline): MNHNS, SASEGT. The CDR3 covers 14 residues. The V and J ends lost 3 bases and 9 bases respectively, with 17 bases between them. The DNA for the CDR3 is TGTGCCAGCAGTGACAGGACAGGACCGGGGGCCCAGTACTTC. This gives the protein CASSDRTGPGAQYF.

This clonotype appeared many times. The chain combines TRBV4-3 with TRBJ2-3; D is possibly TRBD1 (6 bases). There are 14 residues in the CDR3. Trimming removed 8 bases at V and 1 base at J, with 13 bases between. Germline V gene lookup returns CDR1 LGHNA and CDR2 YSLEER. DNA of the CDR3: TGCGCCAGCTCGCCAGGGGCCGGCACAGATACGCAGTATTTT. Translation gives CASSPGAGTDTQYF.

This clonotype has at least ten counts. The chain carries TRBV7-2 and TRBJ2-5, with TRBD2 matching over 9 bases. Germline trimming cut 0 bases from V and 1 base from J; bases unmatched to any gene: 3. From germline, CDR1 is SGHTA and CDR2 FQGNSA. CDR3 length: 16 amino acids. The CDR3 is CASSLAKTSGQETQYF. The CDR3 DNA reads TGTGCCAGCAGCTTAGCGAAGACTAGCGGCCAAGAGACCCAGTACTTC. The full variable domain, completed using reference TRBV7-2 and TRBJ2-5, is GAGVSQSPSNKVTEKGKDVELRCDPISGHTALYWYRQSLGQGLEFLIYFQGNSAPDKSGLPSDRFSAERTGGSVSTLTIQRTQQEDSAVYLCASSLAKTSGQETQYFGPGTRLLVL.

This chain links TRBV7-2 with TRBJ2-3, with D unresolved. Germline CDR1 SGHTA, CDR2 FQGNSA. V was cut by 0 bases and J by 2 bases, with 3 bases left in between. The CDR3 is 13 residues long. CDR3 bases: TGTGCCAGCAGCTTAGCAATCACAGATACGCAGTATTTT. Its protein is CASSLAITDTQYF.

V and J are TRBV7-9 and TRBJ2-1, with 8 bases identical to TRBD2. V lost 2 bases, J lost 16 bases, and 7 bases stayed unmatched. The germline CDR1 and CDR2 sequences are SEHNR and FQNEAQ (reference sequence). The CDR3 totals 12 residues. The CDR3 DNA follows: TGTGCCAGCAGCTTATGGGGACTAGATTTATTCTTC. Translation gives CASSLWGLDLFF.

The table lists this clonotype with many counts. This chain uses TRBV4-3 with TRBJ1-4, with D hard to call. Germline CDR1 is LGHNA and CDR2 is YSLEER. CDR3 length equals 14 residues. Trimming left V 4 bases short and J 0 bases short, with 6 bases between. This chain's CDR3 is CASSPDSTNEKLFF. CDR3 DNA: TGCGCCAGCAGCCCCGATTCAACTAATGAAAAACTGTTTTTT.

The chain uses TRBV9 and TRBJ2-3; TRBD1 aligns across 12 bases. From germline, CDR1 is SGDLS and CDR2 YYNGEE. The CDR3 is 16 residues long. V lost 4 bases and J lost 1; bases outside the gene matches: 4. CDR3 sequence reads: CASSPRDRGRTDTQYF. DNA for the CDR3: TGTGCCAGCAGCCCCCGGGACAGGGGGCGCACAGATACGCAGTATTTT. The variable domain in full, with the rest retrieved from reference TRBV9 and TRBJ2-3, is DSGVTQTPKHLITATGQRVTLRCSPRSGDLSVYWYQQSLDQGLQFLIQYYNGEERAKGNILERFSAQQFPDLHSELNLSSLELGDSALYFCASSPRDRGRTDTQYFGPGTRLTVL.

This clonotype showed up many times. CDR3 in DNA: TGTGCCAGCAGCGCAACGACAGGGGGCAATGAGCAGTTCTTC. This codes for CASSATTGGNEQFF. This chain joins TRBV7-9 and TRBJ2-1; 9 nucleotides match TRBD1. The CDR3 sequence is 14 residues long. The V gene's germline CDR1 is SEHNR and CDR2 FQNEAQ (reference sequence). J was trimmed by 6 bases and V by 5 bases; bases with no gene match: 5.

The V call is TRBV7-9, the J call TRBJ1-1; 8 bases agree with TRBD1. This CDR3 contains 13 residues. Germline CDR1 is SEHNR and CDR2 is FQNEAQ (reference sequence). The trim removed 2 bases at V and 10 bases at J, leaving 6 bases unmatched. CDR3 nucleotide sequence: TGTGCCAGCAGCTTACCCTTGGACAGGGCAGCTTTCTTT. The encoded protein is CASSLPLDRAAFF.

This clonotype was observed a few times. The CDR3 DNA reads as TGTGCCAGCAGTGACTTCCGGGCAGGAGGTGGCTACACCTTC. The encoded protein is CASSDFRAGGGYTF. V and J are TRBV25-1 and TRBJ1-2; D remains ambiguous. The V and J ends lost 3 bases and 7 bases respectively, with 15 bases between them. The CDR3 is 14 residues long. Looked up from germline, CDR1 is MGHDK and CDR2 is SYGVNS.

V and J are TRBV12-3 or TRBV12-4 and TRBJ1-2; D is unclear. V was trimmed by 5 bases and J by 7 bases, leaving 11 bases between them. This CDR3 contains 12 residues. The CDR3 sequence: CASSLGPVGYTF. The CDR3 DNA is TGTGCCAGCAGTCTTGGGCCCGTTGGCTACACCTTC.

In its sample, this clonotype was seen many times. The CDR3 bases are TGTGCCAGCAGCTTAGACGGCGGGGTGAACACTGAAGCTTTCTTT. Its translation is CASSLDGGVNTEAFF. V gene TRBV7-2 combines with J gene TRBJ1-1; no firm D call. V was shortened by 1 base and J by 0 bases, with 9 bases between the two germline ends. CDR1 is SGHTA, CDR2 FQGNSA, per germline. The length of the CDR3 is 15 residues.

The chain uses TRBV5-1 and TRBJ2-7; TRBD1 is a possible D gene (5 bases). Trimming cost V 0 bases and J 2 bases, with 9 bases left between them. The CDR3 is made up of 14 amino acids. Germline V gives CDR1 SGHRS, CDR2 YFSETQ. This CDR3 reads CASSLGQPPYEQYF. CDR3 bases: TGCGCCAGCAGCTTGGGACAGCCACCCTACGAGCAGTACTTC.

This clonotype was counted ten times or more. The chain carries TRBV12-3 or TRBV12-4 and TRBJ2-3; D gene uncertain. The germline V and J ends were trimmed by 3 bases and 0 bases, with 4 bases remaining between them. The CDR3 is made up of 13 amino acids. The CDR3 coding sequence is TGTGCCAGCAGTTTTGAAAGCACAGATACGCAGTATTTT. Translation: CASSFESTDTQYF.

This clonotype was recorded a few times. The chain's CDR3 is CASWSRLRDTDEQFF. CDR3 bases: TGTGCCAGCTGGTCGCGCTTACGGGACACCGATGAGCAGTTCTTC. The chain is built from TRBV12-3 or TRBV12-4 and TRBJ2-1; TRBD1 is a possible D gene (6 bases). The CDR3 sequence is 15 residues long. V lost 8 bases and J lost 8, with 22 bases in between.